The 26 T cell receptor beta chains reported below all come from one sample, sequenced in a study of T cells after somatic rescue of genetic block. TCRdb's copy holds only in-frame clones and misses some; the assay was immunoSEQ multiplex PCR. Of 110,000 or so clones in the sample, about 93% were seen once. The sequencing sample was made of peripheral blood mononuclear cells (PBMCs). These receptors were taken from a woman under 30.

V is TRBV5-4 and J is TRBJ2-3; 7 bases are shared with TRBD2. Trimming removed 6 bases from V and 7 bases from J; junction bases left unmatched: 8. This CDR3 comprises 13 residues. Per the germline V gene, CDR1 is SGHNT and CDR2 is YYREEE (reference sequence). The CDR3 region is CASTTSGGNTQYF. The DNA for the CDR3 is TGTGCCAGCACCACCTCCGGGGGGAATACGCAGTATTTT. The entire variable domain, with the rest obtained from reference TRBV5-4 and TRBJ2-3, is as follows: ETGVTQSPTHLIKTRGQQVTLRCSSQSGHNTVSWYQQALGQGPQFIFQYYREEENGRGNFPPRFSGLQFPNYSSELNVNALELDDSALYLCASTTSGGNTQYFGPGTRLTVL.

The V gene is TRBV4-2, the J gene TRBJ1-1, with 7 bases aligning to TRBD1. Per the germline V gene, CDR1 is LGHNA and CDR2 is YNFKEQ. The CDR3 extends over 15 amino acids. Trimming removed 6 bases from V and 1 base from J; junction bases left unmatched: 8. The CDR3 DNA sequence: TGTGCCAGCAGTCCGTCGACAGGGACGAACACTGAAGCTTTCTTT. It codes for CASSPSTGTNTEAFF.

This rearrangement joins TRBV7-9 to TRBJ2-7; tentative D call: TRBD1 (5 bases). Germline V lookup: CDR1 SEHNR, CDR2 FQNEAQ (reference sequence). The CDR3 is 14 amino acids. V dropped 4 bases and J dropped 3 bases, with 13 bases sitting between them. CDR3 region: CASSSQGVGYEQYF. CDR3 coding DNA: TGTGCCAGCAGCTCCCAAGGGGTCGGCTACGAGCAGTACTTC.

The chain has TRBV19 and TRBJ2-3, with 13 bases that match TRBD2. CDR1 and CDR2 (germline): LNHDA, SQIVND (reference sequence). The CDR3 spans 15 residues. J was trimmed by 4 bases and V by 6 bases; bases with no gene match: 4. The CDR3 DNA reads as TGTGCCAGTAGCTTGGGACTAGCGGGGTCAGATACGCAGTATTTT. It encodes CASSLGLAGSDTQYF.

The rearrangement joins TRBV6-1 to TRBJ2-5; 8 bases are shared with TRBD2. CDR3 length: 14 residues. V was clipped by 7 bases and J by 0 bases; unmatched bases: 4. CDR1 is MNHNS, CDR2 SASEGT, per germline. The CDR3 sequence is CASTRGGYQETQYF. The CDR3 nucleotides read TGTGCCAGCACTCGCGGGGGGTACCAAGAGACCCAGTACTTC.

The CDR3 region has the DNA TGTGCCAGCAGTTACTCGATGGCCAGGGGGCTGGACTACACCTTC. It translates to CASSYSMARGLDYTF. The rearrangement uses TRBV6-5 and TRBJ1-2; TRBD1 aligns across 8 bases. J was trimmed by 10 bases and V by 0 bases; bases with no gene match: 10. This CDR3 is 15 amino acids long. Germline CDR1 reads MNHEY; CDR2 reads SVGAGI.

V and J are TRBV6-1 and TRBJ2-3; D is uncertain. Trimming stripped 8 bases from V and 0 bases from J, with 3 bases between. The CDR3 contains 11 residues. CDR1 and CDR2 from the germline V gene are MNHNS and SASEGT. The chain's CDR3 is CASGSTDTQYF. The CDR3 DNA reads TGTGCCAGCGGGAGCACAGATACGCAGTATTTT.

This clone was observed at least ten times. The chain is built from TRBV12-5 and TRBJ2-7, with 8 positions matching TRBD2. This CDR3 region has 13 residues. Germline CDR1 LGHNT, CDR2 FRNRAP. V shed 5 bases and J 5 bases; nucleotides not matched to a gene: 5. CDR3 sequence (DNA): TGTGCTAGTGGTCCGTCGGGAGGGGACGAGCAGTACTTC. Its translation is CASGPSGGDEQYF.

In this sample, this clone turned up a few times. The DNA for the CDR3 is TGTGCCTGGAGTGGCTGGGGAAAACAGCCCCAGCATTTT. Its protein product is CAWSGWGKQPQHF. V usage is TRBV30 and J usage is TRBJ1-5; D unresolved. The CDR3 covers 13 residues. V was shortened by 1 base and J by 7 bases, with 11 bases between the two germline ends. Germline assignment: CDR1 GTSNPN and CDR2 SVGIG (reference sequence). Full variable domain (outside the CDR3, taken from reference TRBV30 and TRBJ1-5): SQTIHQWPATLVQPVGSPLSLECTVEGTSNPNLYWYRQAAGRGLQLLFYSVGIGQISSEVPQNLSASRPQDRQFILSSKKLLLSDSGFYLCAWSGWGKQPQHFGDGTRLSIL.

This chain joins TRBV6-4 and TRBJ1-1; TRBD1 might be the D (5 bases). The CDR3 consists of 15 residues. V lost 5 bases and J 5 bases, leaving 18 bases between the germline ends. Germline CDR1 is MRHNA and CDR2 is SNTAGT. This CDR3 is CASSPRVGAGTEAFF. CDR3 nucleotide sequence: TGTGCCAGCAGTCCCCGGGTAGGGGCTGGGACTGAAGCTTTCTTT.

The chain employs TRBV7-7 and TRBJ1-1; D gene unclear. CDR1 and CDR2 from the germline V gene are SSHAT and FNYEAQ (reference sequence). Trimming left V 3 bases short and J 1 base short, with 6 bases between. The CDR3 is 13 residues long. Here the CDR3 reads CASSLDANTEAFF. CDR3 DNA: TGTGCCAGCAGCTTGGATGCGAACACTGAAGCTTTCTTT. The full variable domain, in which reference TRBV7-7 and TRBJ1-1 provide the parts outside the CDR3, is GAGVSQSPRYKVTKRGQDVTLRCDPISSHATLYWYQQALGQGPEFLTYFNYEAQPDKSGLPSDRFSAERPEGSISTLTIQRTEQRDSAMYRCASSLDANTEAFFGQGTRLTVV.

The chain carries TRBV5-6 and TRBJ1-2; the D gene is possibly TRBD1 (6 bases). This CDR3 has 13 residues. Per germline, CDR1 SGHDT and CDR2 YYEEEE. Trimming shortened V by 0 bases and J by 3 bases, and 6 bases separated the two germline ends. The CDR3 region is CASSLGQDYGYTF. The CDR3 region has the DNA TGTGCCAGCAGCTTGGGACAGGACTATGGCTACACCTTC.

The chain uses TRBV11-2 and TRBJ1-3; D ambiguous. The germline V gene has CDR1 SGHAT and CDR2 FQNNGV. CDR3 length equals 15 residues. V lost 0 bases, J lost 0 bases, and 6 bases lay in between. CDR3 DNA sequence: TGTGCCAGCAGCTTAGAGGGCCGCTCTGGAAACACCATATATTTT. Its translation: CASSLEGRSGNTIYF.

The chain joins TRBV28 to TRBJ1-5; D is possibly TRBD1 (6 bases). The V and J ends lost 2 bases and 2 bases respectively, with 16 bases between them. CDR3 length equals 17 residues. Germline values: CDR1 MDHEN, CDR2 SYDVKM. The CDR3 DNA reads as TGTGCCAGCAGTTTAGAGGGACAAATAAAGGGCAATCAGCCCCAGCATTTT. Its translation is CASSLEGQIKGNQPQHF.

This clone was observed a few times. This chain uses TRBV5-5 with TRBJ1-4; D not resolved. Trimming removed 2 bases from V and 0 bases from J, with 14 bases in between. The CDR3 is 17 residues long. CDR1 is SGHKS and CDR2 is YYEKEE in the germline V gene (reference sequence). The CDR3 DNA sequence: TGTGCCAGCAGCTTACAACCTACTCTGGCAACTAATGAAAAACTGTTTTTT. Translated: CASSLQPTLATNEKLFF.

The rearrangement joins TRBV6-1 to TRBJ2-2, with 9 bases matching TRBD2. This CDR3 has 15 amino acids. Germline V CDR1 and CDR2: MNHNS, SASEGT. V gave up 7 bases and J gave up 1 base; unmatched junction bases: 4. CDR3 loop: CASIFSGGNTGELFF. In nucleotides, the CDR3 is TGTGCCAGCATCTTTAGCGGGGGGAACACCGGGGAGCTGTTTTTT.

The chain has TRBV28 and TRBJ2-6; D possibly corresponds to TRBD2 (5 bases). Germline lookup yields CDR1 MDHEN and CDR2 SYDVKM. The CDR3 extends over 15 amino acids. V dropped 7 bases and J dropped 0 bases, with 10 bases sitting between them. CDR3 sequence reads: CASKEEPSGANVLTF. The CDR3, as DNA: TGTGCCAGCAAGGAGGAACCCTCTGGGGCCAACGTCCTGACTTTC.

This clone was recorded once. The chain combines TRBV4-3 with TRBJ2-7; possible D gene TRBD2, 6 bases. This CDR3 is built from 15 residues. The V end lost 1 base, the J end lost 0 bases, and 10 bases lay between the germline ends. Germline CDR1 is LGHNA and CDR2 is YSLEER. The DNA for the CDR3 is TGCGCCAGCAGCCAAGCTGCGGGGCGCTCCTACGAGCAGTACTTC. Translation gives CASSQAAGRSYEQYF.

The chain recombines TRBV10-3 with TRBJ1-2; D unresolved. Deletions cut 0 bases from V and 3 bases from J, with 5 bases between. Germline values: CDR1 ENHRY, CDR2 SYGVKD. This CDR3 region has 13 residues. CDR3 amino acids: CAISESPDYGYTF. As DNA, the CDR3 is TGTGCCATCAGTGAGTCTCCAGACTATGGCTACACCTTC.

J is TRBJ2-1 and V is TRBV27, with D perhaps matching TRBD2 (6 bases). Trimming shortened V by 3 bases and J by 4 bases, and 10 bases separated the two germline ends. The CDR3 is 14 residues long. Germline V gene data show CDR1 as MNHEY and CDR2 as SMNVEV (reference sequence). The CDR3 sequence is CASSFGGSYNEQFF. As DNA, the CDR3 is TGTGCCAGCAGTTTTGGAGGGTCATACAATGAGCAGTTCTTC.

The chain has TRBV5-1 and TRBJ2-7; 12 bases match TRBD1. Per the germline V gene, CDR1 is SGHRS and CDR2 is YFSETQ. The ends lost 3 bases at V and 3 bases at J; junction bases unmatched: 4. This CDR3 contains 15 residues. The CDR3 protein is CASSSGTGGNYEQYF. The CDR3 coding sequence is TGCGCCAGCAGCTCCGGGACAGGGGGCAACTACGAGCAGTACTTC. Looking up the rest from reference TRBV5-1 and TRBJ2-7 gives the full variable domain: KAGVTQTPRYLIKTRGQQVTLSCSPISGHRSVSWYQQTPGQGLQFLFEYFSETQRNKGNFPGRFSGRQFSNSRSEMNVSTLELGDSALYLCASSSGTGGNYEQYFGPGTRLTVT.

CDR3 DNA sequence: TGTGCCAGCAGTGAAGCCGGAGACAGCCGTATCCGGGAGCTGTTTTTT. This encodes CASSEAGDSRIRELFF. V is TRBV2 and J is TRBJ2-2; D might be TRBD1 (5 bases). CDR1 is SNHLY, CDR2 FYNNEI, per germline. Trimming removed 0 bases from V and 9 bases from J, with 17 bases in between. This CDR3 comprises 16 residues.

CDR3 sequence (DNA): TGTGCCAGTAGTGTTACGAGGGGTCCCACTGAAGCTTTCTTT. It specifies CASSVTRGPTEAFF. The chain joins TRBV19 to TRBJ1-1; TRBD1 is a possible D gene (5 bases). CDR1 is LNHDA and CDR2 is SQIVND in the germline V gene (reference sequence). The germline V and J ends were trimmed by 5 bases and 4 bases, with 14 bases remaining between them. The CDR3 covers 14 residues.

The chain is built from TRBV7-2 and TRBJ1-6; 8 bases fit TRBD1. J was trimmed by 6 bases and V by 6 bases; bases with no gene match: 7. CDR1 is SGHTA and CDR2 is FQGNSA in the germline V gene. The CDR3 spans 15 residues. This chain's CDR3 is CASSQQGGRNSPLHF. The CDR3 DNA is TGTGCCAGCAGTCAACAGGGGGGCCGTAATTCACCCCTCCACTTT.

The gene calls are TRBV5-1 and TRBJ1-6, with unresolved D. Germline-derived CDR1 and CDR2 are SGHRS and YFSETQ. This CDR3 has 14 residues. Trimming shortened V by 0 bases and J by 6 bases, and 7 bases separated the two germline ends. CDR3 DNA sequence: TGCGCCAGCAGCTTGGGTTTTGGTAATTCACCCCTCCACTTT. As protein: CASSLGFGNSPLHF. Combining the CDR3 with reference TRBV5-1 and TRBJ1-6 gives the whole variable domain KAGVTQTPRYLIKTRGQQVTLSCSPISGHRSVSWYQQTPGQGLQFLFEYFSETQRNKGNFPGRFSGRQFSNSRSEMNVSTLELGDSALYLCASSLGFGNSPLHFGNGTRLTVT.

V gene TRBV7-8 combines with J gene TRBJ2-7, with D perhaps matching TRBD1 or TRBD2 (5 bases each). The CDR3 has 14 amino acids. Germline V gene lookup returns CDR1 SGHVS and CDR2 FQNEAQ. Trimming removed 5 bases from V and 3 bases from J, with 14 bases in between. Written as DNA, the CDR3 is TGTGCCAGCAGCGCCAGCCGGGACGGCTACGAGCAGTACTTC. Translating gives CASSASRDGYEQYF.